These 19 T cell receptor beta chains were all obtained from the same sample, sequenced in a study of shared clonotypes between healthy human individuals. This table comes from immunoSEQ multiplex PCR, and its TCRdb copy is limited to in-frame clones, with some not included. This table holds approximately 350,000 clones, roughly 96% found once. Sequenced input: memory CD8+ T cells sorted from blood. Sample subset: CD45RO+ cells pooled with CCR7-negative TemRA cells. The receptor set was obtained from a man aged 25-40 years in good health.

This CDR3 is CASSLYGTSVTDTQYF. CDR3 sequence (DNA): TGCGCCAGCAGCTTGTATGGGACTAGCGTGACAGATACGCAGTATTTT. The chain employs TRBV5-1 and TRBJ2-3; 10 nucleotides line up with TRBD2. The CDR3 sequence is 16 residues long. From germline, CDR1 is SGHRS and CDR2 YFSETQ. J was trimmed by 3 bases and V by 1 base; bases with no gene match: 5.

This chain joins TRBV7-9 and TRBJ1-2, with 7 bases lining up with TRBD1. Trimming removed 3 bases from V and 6 bases from J; junction bases left unmatched: 7. Germline V gene lookup returns CDR1 SEHNR and CDR2 FQNEAQ (reference sequence). There are 14 residues in the CDR3. The CDR3 bases are TGTGCCAGCAGCTTTAGGCTAGACAGGGATGGCTACACCTTC. Amino acid sequence: CASSFRLDRDGYTF.

Only a few counts were recorded for this clone. The chain couples TRBV23-1 to TRBJ1-1; no clear D. TRBV23-1 is assigned to the ORF class and has an uncertain function. The CDR3 has 13 amino acids. V gave up 0 bases and J gave up 1 base, with 3 bases separating them. In DNA form, the CDR3 reads TGCGCCAGCAGTCAATCGGGGAACACTGAAGCTTTCTTT. Its translation is CASSQSGNTEAFF.

The rearrangement links TRBV30 to TRBJ1-5; D is ambiguous. CDR1 is GTSNPN and CDR2 is SVGIG in the germline V gene (reference sequence). Deletions cut 4 bases from V and 3 bases from J, with 13 bases between. CDR3 length: 14 amino acids. This CDR3 reads CAWTQGPNNQPQHF. CDR3 DNA: TGTGCCTGGACCCAAGGACCGAACAATCAGCCCCAGCATTTT.

The chain combines TRBV11-3 with TRBJ2-3, with a possible D match to TRBD2 (6 bases). V was pared by 5 bases and J by 2 bases, with 17 bases between. The CDR3 has 16 residues. Germline assignment: CDR1 SGHNT and CDR2 YENEEA. CDR3 sequence (DNA): TGTGCCAGCAGCCCCCGAACAGGAGGGGTCACAGATACGCAGTATTTT. This encodes CASSPRTGGVTDTQYF.

This chain uses TRBV5-1 with TRBJ1-6; 9 bases match TRBD1. The junction had 4 bases not matched to a gene; V was cut back by 3 bases and J by 0 bases. The CDR3 covers 17 residues. Germline lookup yields CDR1 SGHRS and CDR2 YFSETQ. In nucleotides, the CDR3 is TGCGCCAGCAGCTCCCTGGGACAGGGCTCCTATAATTCACCCCTCCACTTT. It codes for CASSSLGQGSYNSPLHF.

This chain links TRBV30 with TRBJ2-2, with 7 bases identical to TRBD2. Germline V CDR1 and CDR2: GTSNPN, SVGIG (reference sequence). Trimming cost V 0 bases and J 0 bases; bases outside gene matches: 1. The length of the CDR3 is 15 residues. DNA for the CDR3: TGTGCCTGGAGTGTGGGAGGGCCGAACACCGGGGAGCTGTTTTTT. It specifies CAWSVGGPNTGELFF.

The chain links TRBV5-1 to TRBJ2-5, with D hard to call. The germline V gene has CDR1 SGHRS and CDR2 YFSETQ. The germline V and J ends were trimmed by 0 bases and 3 bases, with 12 bases remaining between them. This CDR3 is built from 15 residues. The CDR3 coding sequence is TGCGCCAGCAGCTTGGCACATCCATACAAAGAGACCCAGTACTTC. This translates into CASSLAHPYKETQYF.

In DNA, the CDR3 is TGCAGCGTTGAAGGCACGAGAAACACCATATATTTT. It specifies CSVEGTRNTIYF. The chain couples TRBV29-1 to TRBJ1-3, with unresolved D. Trimming took 1 base from V and 5 from J, leaving 6 bases between them. The CDR3 totals 12 residues. Germline V lookup: CDR1 SQVTM, CDR2 ANQGSEA.

This rearrangement joins TRBV9 to TRBJ2-2; the match to TRBD2 covers 7 bases. The germline V gene has CDR1 SGDLS and CDR2 YYNGEE. The J segment lost 2 bases and the V segment lost 3 bases, leaving 13 bases of the junction unmatched. CDR3 length equals 18 residues. The CDR3 DNA reads TGTGCCAGCAGCGCCCACCTAGCGGTTCTGACTAACACCGGGGAGCTGTTTTTT. It is translated as CASSAHLAVLTNTGELFF.

The CDR3 loop is CASSQIGGETQYF. For the CDR3, the DNA is TGTGCCAGCAGCCAGATTGGAGGAGAGACCCAGTACTTC. The gene calls are TRBV4-2 and TRBJ2-5; the D gene is possibly TRBD2 (5 bases). The CDR3 length is 13 residues. CDR1 and CDR2 from the germline V gene are LGHNA and YNFKEQ. The ends were cut back, 3 bases at V and 4 bases at J, with 9 bases in the middle.

This chain's CDR3 is CASSLEGKSETQYF. In DNA, the CDR3 is TGCGCCAGCAGCTTGGAGGGTAAATCAGAGACCCAGTACTTC. The V call is TRBV5-1, the J call TRBJ2-5; D is undetermined. The V gene's germline CDR1 is SGHRS and CDR2 YFSETQ. Trimming stripped 0 bases from V and 4 bases from J, with 10 bases between. The CDR3 has 14 residues.

The V call is TRBV5-5, the J call TRBJ2-7; tentatively, D is TRBD2 (5 bases). Trimming shortened V by 4 bases and J by 6 bases, and 14 bases separated the two germline ends. Germline V CDR1 and CDR2: SGHKS, YYEKEE (reference sequence). The CDR3 length is 13 residues. CDR3 bases: TGTGCCAGCAGCAAGACCGGGAACATCGAGCAGTACTTC. This encodes CASSKTGNIEQYF. Full variable domain (outside the CDR3, taken from reference TRBV5-5 and TRBJ2-7): DAGVTQSPTHLIKTRGQQVTLRCSPISGHKSVSWYQQVLGQGPQFIFQYYEKEERGRGNFPDRFSARQFPNYSSELNVNALLLGDSALYLCASSKTGNIEQYFGPGTRLTVT.

This chain connects TRBV5-6 to TRBJ1-2; D is unresolved. CDR3 length: 12 residues. Germline CDR1 reads SGHDT; CDR2 reads YYEEEE. V was cut by 4 bases and J by 8 bases, with 12 bases left in between. The CDR3 DNA reads TGTGCCAGCAGCCTCGGAGGGTGGGGCTACACCTTC. Protein sequence: CASSLGGWGYTF.

The J gene is TRBJ1-2, the V gene TRBV6-1; D unresolved. V lost 8 bases and J 8 bases, leaving 6 bases between the germline ends. The CDR3 runs 9 residues. Per the germline V gene, CDR1 is MNHNS and CDR2 is SASEGT. The CDR3 protein is CASGEGYTF. Written as DNA, the CDR3 is TGTGCCAGCGGCGAGGGCTACACCTTC.

The V and J genes are TRBV5-1 and TRBJ2-3; tentative D call: TRBD1 (5 bases). V was cut by 3 bases and J by 2 bases, with 13 bases left in between. Germline V gives CDR1 SGHRS, CDR2 YFSETQ. The CDR3 runs to 15 residues. The CDR3: CASSWSDRYTDTQYF. The CDR3, as DNA: TGCGCCAGCAGCTGGAGCGACAGATACACAGATACGCAGTATTTT.

This chain connects TRBV5-1 to TRBJ2-2; D not resolved. The V end lost 3 bases, the J end lost 5 bases, and 8 bases lay between the germline ends. The V gene's germline CDR1 is SGHRS and CDR2 YFSETQ. This CDR3 is 13 amino acids long. DNA of the CDR3: TGCGCCAGCAGCTCTAAGCAGACCGGGGAGCTGTTTTTT. Its translation: CASSSKQTGELFF.

This chain joins TRBV28 and TRBJ2-3; maybe TRBD1 (6 bases). Germline CDR1 reads MDHEN; CDR2 reads SYDVKM. The CDR3 is made up of 14 amino acids. V gave up 3 bases and J gave up 3 bases, with 10 bases separating them. The CDR3 reads CASSLGTITDTQYF. CDR3 in DNA: TGTGCCAGCAGTTTGGGGACAATTACAGATACGCAGTATTTT.

This clone was detected a few times. The rearrangement links TRBV6-1 to TRBJ1-5, with D tentatively TRBD1 (5 bases). V was shortened by 4 bases and J by 4 bases, with 11 bases between the two germline ends. The CDR3 contains 14 residues. The germline CDR1 and CDR2 sequences are MNHNS and SASEGT. The CDR3 DNA reads as TGTGCCAGCAGTGTGTTTGACAGTAATCAGCCCCAGCATTTT. It is translated as CASSVFDSNQPQHF.